This T cell receptor beta chain was recovered during a study of blood T cells in healthy people across ages. Whole-study findings and limits: Across the age range, TCR beta diversity per million T cells fell in a roughly linear way.

V dropped 7 bases and J dropped 4; count of bases not matched to a gene: 13. The CDR3 runs 17 residues. It was with a sample-barcoded 5' primer and a J-beta primer mix that a second PCR of roughly 6 to 12 cycles was run. Via MiXCR, TCRdb re-called the 5' RACE reads, giving one row per CDR3 protein. The profile shows 1.8 million or so distinct CDR3 sequences, more than 35% of them singletons. A word on this clonotype: The antigen is unknown.

The chain combines TRBV12-3 or TRBV12-4 with TRBJ2-3, with 11 nucleotides matching TRBD2. Sequenced material: blood. The receptor was derived from a human donor in good health. In DNA form, the CDR3 reads TGTGCCAGCACCTTCTTCGGGACTAGCGGCTTTCCAGATACGCAGTATTTT. Protein product: CASTFFGTSGFPDTQYF.